These T cell receptor beta chains were read from a single sample in a study of identical twins. TCRdb independently ran MiXCR on the 5' RACE reads; one entry per CDR3 protein. The sample shows hundreds of thousands of distinct CDR3 sequences, around 20% of them seen only once. This same sample was also part of a study on T cells expressing NK-cell markers.

The sequenced material came from PBMCs. The origin of the receptors is a woman aged 18-29 years in good health. Both conserved end residues are part of each CDR3. Fields, in order: clone size, J gene, D gene, CDR3 length, V gene, CDR3 DNA, CDR3 protein. A D gene is named only where the DNA matches it firmly. The size entry is marked missing in some rows and otherwise reads once, few, many or a size class.

>-|TRBJ2-7|TRBD1|17|TRBV4-3
TGCGCCAGCAGCCAAACTAGACAGGGGCGGGATCTGGACGAGCAGTACTTC
CASSQTRQGRDLDEQYF
>many|TRBJ2-7|-|12|TRBV20-1
TGCAGTGCTACAGGGGCCACCTACGAGCAGTACTTC
CSATGATYEQYF
>-|TRBJ2-7|TRBD2|15|TRBV27
TGTGCCACCAGCCCCCAACTAGCGGGAGTTAAGGAGCAGTACTTC
CATSPQLAGVKEQYF
>-|TRBJ2-1|TRBD2|14|TRBV20-1
TGCAGTGCTAGAGGAGAGCGGGAGGCAACTGAGCAGTTCTTC
CSARGEREATEQFF
>few|TRBJ2-3|-|14|TRBV7-2
TGTGCCAGCAGCTCTCGACTAATCACAGATACGCAGTATTTT
CASSSRLITDTQYF
>-|TRBJ1-2|-|16|TRBV25-1
TGTGCCAGCAGCGGCCTCTGGGACAAATGGGATGAGGGCTACACCTTC
CASSGLWDKWDEGYTF
>-|TRBJ2-3|-|16|TRBV6-5
TGTGCCAGCAGTTACTCGACCTCTCGAAGCACAGATACGCAGTATTTT
CASSYSTSRSTDTQYF
>-|TRBJ2-6|-|15|TRBV5-6
TGTGCCAGCAGCTTGCCGTTCTCTGGGGCCAACGTCCTGACTTTC
CASSLPFSGANVLTF
>few|TRBJ2-1|TRBD2|18|TRBV7-8
TGTGCCAGCAGCTCACTAGCGGGAGGGCCTTATCTCAACAATGAGCAGTTCTTC
CASSSLAGGPYLNNEQFF
>many|TRBJ1-5|-|14|TRBV3-1
TGTGCCAGCAGCCGGCGGGGAGGCAATCAGCCCCAGCATTTT
CASSRRGGNQPQHF
>-|TRBJ2-1|-|12|TRBV24-1
TGTGCCACCAGTGACCGCTCGGATGAGCAGTTCTTC
CATSDRSDEQFF
>-|TRBJ1-1|TRBD1|14|TRBV12-3/TRBV12-4
TGTGCCAGCAGACATGCAGGGGGGAACACTGAAGCTTTCTTT
CASRHAGGNTEAFF
>few|TRBJ2-2|-|16|TRBV18
TGTGCCAGCTCCCCTTGGGGAGCTGCGAACACCGGGGAGCTGTTTTTT
CASSPWGAANTGELFF
>-|TRBJ1-2|TRBD1|14|TRBV20-1
TGCAGTGCCCACCCTGGACAGGGAGAAGATGGCTACACCTTC
CSAHPGQGEDGYTF
>few|TRBJ1-6|-|12|TRBV20-1
TGCAGTGCTAGTCAGGGGAATTCACCCCTCCACTTT
CSASQGNSPLHF
>-|TRBJ2-1|-|12|TRBV3-1
TGTGCCAGCAGCCAACGTGGGCATGAGCAGTTCTTC
CASSQRGHEQFF
>-|TRBJ2-3|TRBD2|16|TRBV7-9
TGTGCCAGCAGCCCAGCCGGGACTAGCGGGGAAGATACGCAGTATTTT
CASSPAGTSGEDTQYF
>-|TRBJ1-1|TRBD1|16|TRBV10-3
TGTGCCATCCGAGCCGGGACAGGGGGAGCTGGGACTGAAGCTTTCTTT
CAIRAGTGGAGTEAFF
>few|TRBJ2-7|TRBD2|18|TRBV20-1
TGCAGTGCTAGAGGATTGCTTTTGGGGCGGGGGGGCCGCTACGAGCAGTACTTC
CSARGLLLGRGGRYEQYF
>-|TRBJ2-5|-|12|TRBV29-1
TGCAGCGTCGGGGACGGGCTCGAGACCCAGTACTTC
CSVGDGLETQYF
>-|TRBJ2-1|TRBD2|15|TRBV12-3/TRBV12-4
TGTGCCAGCAGCCTTACTAGCGGGAGGGACAATGAGCAGTTCTTC
CASSLTSGRDNEQFF
>-|TRBJ2-2|-|15|TRBV7-2
TGTGCCAGCAGCCGACCGGGACAAAACACCGGGGAGCTGTTTTTT
CASSRPGQNTGELFF
>-|TRBJ2-1|TRBD2|16|TRBV5-1
TGTGCCAGCAGCCCCGGACTAGCGGGAATCGACAATGAGCAGTTCTTC
CASSPGLAGIDNEQFF